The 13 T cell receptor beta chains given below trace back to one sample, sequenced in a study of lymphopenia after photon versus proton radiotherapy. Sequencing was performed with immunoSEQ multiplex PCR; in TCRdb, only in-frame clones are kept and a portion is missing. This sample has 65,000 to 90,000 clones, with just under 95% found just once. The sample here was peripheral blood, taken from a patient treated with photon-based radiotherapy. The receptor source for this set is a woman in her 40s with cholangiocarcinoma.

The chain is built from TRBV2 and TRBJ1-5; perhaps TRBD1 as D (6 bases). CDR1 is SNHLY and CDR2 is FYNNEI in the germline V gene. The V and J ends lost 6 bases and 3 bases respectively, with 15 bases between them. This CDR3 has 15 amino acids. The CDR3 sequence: CASREQGFSNQPQHF. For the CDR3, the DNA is TGTGCCAGCAGGGAACAGGGTTTTTCCAATCAGCCCCAGCATTTT.

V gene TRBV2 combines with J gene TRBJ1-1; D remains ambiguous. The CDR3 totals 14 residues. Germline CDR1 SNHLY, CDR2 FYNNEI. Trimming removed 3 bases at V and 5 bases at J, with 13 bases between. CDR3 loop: CASSDTGVGTEAFF. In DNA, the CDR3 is TGTGCCAGCAGTGATACCGGGGTAGGTACTGAAGCTTTCTTT.

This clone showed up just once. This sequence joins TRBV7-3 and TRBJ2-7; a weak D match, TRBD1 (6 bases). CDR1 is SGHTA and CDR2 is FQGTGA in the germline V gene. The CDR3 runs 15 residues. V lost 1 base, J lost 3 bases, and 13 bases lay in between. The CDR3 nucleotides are TGTGCCAGCAGCTTAAGGCCAGGGGAAGACTACGAGCAGTACTTC. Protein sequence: CASSLRPGEDYEQYF.

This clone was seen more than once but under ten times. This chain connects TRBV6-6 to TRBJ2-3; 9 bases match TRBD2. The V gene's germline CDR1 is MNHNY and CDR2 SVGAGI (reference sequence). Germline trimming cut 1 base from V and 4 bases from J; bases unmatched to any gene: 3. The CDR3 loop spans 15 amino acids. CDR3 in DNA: TGTGCCAGCAGTTACTTAGCGGGAGTTGCAGATACGCAGTATTTT. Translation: CASSYLAGVADTQYF.

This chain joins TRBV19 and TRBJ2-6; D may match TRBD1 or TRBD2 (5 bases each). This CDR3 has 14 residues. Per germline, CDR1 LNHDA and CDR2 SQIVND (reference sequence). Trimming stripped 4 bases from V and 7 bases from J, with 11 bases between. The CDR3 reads CASSSAGDANVLTF. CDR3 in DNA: TGTGCCAGTAGTAGCGCTGGGGACGCCAACGTCCTGACTTTC.

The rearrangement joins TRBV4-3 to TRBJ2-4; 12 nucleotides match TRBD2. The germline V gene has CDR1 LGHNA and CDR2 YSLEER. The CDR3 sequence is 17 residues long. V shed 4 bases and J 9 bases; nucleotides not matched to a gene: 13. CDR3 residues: CASSPGASGRAMGIQYF. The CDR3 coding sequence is TGCGCCAGCAGCCCCGGGGCTAGCGGGAGGGCAATGGGCATTCAGTACTTC.

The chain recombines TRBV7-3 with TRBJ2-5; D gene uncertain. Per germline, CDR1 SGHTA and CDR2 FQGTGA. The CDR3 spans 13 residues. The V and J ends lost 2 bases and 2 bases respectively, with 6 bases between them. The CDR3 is CASSLEPQETQYF. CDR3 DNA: TGTGCCAGCAGCTTAGAACCTCAAGAGACCCAGTACTTC.

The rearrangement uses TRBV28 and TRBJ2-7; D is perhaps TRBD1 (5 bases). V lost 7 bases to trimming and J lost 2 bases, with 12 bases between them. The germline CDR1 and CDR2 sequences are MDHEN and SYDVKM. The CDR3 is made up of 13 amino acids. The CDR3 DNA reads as TGTGCCAGCACCTCAGGGTTGCCCTACGAGCAGTACTTC. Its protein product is CASTSGLPYEQYF. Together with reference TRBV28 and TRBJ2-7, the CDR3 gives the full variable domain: DVKVTQSSRYLVKRTGEKVFLECVQDMDHENMFWYRQDPGLGLRLIYFSYDVKMKEKGDIPEGYSVSREKKERFSLILESASTNQTSMYLCASTSGLPYEQYFGPGTRLTVT.

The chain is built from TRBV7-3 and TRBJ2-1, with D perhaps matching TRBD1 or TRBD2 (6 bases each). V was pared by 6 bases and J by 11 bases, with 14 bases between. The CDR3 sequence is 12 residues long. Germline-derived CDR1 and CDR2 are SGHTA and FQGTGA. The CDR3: CASSGGQTKQFF. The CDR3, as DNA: TGTGCCAGCAGTGGGGGGCAGACGAAGCAGTTCTTC.

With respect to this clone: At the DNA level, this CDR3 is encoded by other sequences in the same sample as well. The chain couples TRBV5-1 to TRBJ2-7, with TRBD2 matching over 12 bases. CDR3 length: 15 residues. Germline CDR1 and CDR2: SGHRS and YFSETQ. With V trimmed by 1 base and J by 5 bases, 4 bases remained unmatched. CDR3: CASSLRLAGVNEQYF. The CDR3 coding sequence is TGCGCCAGCAGCTTGAGACTAGCGGGGGTCAACGAGCAGTACTTC.

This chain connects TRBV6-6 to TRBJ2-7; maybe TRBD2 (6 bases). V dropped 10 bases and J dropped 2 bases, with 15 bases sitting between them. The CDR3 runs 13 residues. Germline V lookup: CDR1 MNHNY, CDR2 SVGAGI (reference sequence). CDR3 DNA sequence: TGTGCCAACGGGACGGAGGGTACCTACGAGCAGTACTTC. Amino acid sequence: CANGTEGTYEQYF.

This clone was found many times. Here the CDR3 DNA reads TGTGCCAGCAGTTACGGACAGGGCATGAACACTGAAGCTTTCTTT. Translating it yields CASSYGQGMNTEAFF. The chain has TRBV27 and TRBJ1-1, with TRBD1 matching over 8 bases. With V trimmed by 4 bases and J by 0 bases, 4 bases remained unmatched. Germline V CDR1 and CDR2: MNHEY, SMNVEV (reference sequence). The CDR3 is 15 amino acids.

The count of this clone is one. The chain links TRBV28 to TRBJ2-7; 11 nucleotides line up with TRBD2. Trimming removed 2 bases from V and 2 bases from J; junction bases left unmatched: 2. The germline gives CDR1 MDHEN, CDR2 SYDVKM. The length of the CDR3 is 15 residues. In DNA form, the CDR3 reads TGTGCCAGCAGTTTAGGGACTAGCGGAACCTACGAGCAGTACTTC. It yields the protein CASSLGTSGTYEQYF.